Listed below are T cell receptor beta chains from one sample, sequenced in a study of control samples from healthy donors and cancer patients. Clones were read by immunoSEQ multiplex PCR, and TCRdb kept only the in-frame ones, dropping some. The sample lists roughly 130,000 clones, 75% to 95% occurring once. The sequencing input was blood. The receptors were sampled from a man aged 18 to 29 in good health. Both conserved end residues are part of each CDR3. D genes are given only for firm matches. Rows give clone size only sometimes, using once, few, many, or a class for an expanded clone.

J gene: TRBJ2-7; clone size: .; V gene: TRBV4-1; D gene: TRBD2; CDR3 protein: CASSQEPGGSYEQYF; CDR3 DNA: TGCGCCAGCAGCCAAGAGCCCGGGGGGTCCTACGAGCAGTACTTC
J gene: TRBJ2-5; clone size: .; V gene: TRBV7-9; D gene: .; CDR3 protein: CASSLGLTQEYF; CDR3 DNA: TGTGCCAGCAGCTTAGGACTAACCCAGGAGTACTTC
J gene: TRBJ2-1; clone size: .; V gene: TRBV3-1/TRBV3-2; D gene: TRBD2; CDR3 protein: CASSHHRGDNEQFF; CDR3 DNA: TGTGCCAGCAGCCACCACCGGGGGGACAATGAGCAGTTCTTC
J gene: TRBJ2-5; clone size: .; V gene: TRBV7-9; D gene: .; CDR3 protein: CASSSSGTTQAETQYF; CDR3 DNA: TGTGCCAGCAGCTCCTCCGGGACCACCCAAGCAGAGACCCAGTACTTC
J gene: TRBJ2-5; clone size: once; V gene: TRBV9; D gene: .; CDR3 protein: CASSADPEETQYF; CDR3 DNA: TGTGCCAGCAGCGCGGACCCTGAGGAGACCCAGTACTTC
J gene: TRBJ1-3; clone size: .; V gene: TRBV30; D gene: .; CDR3 protein: CAWRQVGNTIYF; CDR3 DNA: TGTGCCTGGAGGCAGGTTGGAAACACCATATATTTT
J gene: TRBJ2-1; clone size: .; V gene: TRBV28; D gene: .; CDR3 protein: CASSSAGPSYNEQFF; CDR3 DNA: TGTGCCAGCAGTTCCGCCGGTCCCTCCTACAATGAGCAGTTCTTC
J gene: TRBJ2-1; clone size: .; V gene: TRBV10-3; D gene: TRBD2; CDR3 protein: CAIRAGGGLAFDEQFF; CDR3 DNA: TGTGCCATCCGCGCGGGGGGGGGACTAGCGTTTGATGAGCAGTTCTTC
J gene: TRBJ1-1; clone size: once; V gene: TRBV7-8; D gene: .; CDR3 protein: CASSLESGRQGEAFF; CDR3 DNA: TGTGCCAGCAGCTTAGAATCCGGTCGGCAGGGTGAAGCTTTCTTT
J gene: TRBJ1-2; clone size: once; V gene: TRBV30; D gene: .; CDR3 protein: CACLSRRDNYGYTF; CDR3 DNA: TGTGCCTGCCTCTCACGACGGGATAACTATGGCTACACCTTC
J gene: TRBJ1-2; clone size: .; V gene: TRBV19; D gene: .; CDR3 protein: CASSIGVSYTF; CDR3 DNA: TGTGCCAGTAGTATTGGCGTAAGCTACACCTTC
J gene: TRBJ2-1; clone size: .; V gene: TRBV9; D gene: .; CDR3 protein: CASSVGDEQFF; CDR3 DNA: TGTGCCAGCAGCGTAGGAGATGAGCAGTTCTTC
J gene: TRBJ2-5; clone size: .; V gene: TRBV2; D gene: TRBD1; CDR3 protein: CASSVRAGGHQETQYF; CDR3 DNA: TGTGCCAGCAGTGTTCGGGCAGGGGGCCACCAAGAGACCCAGTACTTC
J gene: TRBJ2-5; clone size: .; V gene: TRBV5-6; D gene: TRBD2; CDR3 protein: CASSFNGRAPETQYF; CDR3 DNA: TGTGCCAGCAGCTTCAACGGGAGGGCCCCAGAGACCCAGTACTTC
J gene: TRBJ2-1; clone size: .; V gene: TRBV19; D gene: TRBD2; CDR3 protein: CASSIGLALAYNEQFF; CDR3 DNA: TGTGCCAGTAGTATAGGACTAGCGTTGGCCTACAATGAGCAGTTCTTC
J gene: TRBJ2-5; clone size: few; V gene: TRBV30; D gene: .; CDR3 protein: CAWRRVGQETQYF; CDR3 DNA: TGTGCCTGGAGGAGGGTGGGGCAAGAGACCCAGTACTTC
J gene: TRBJ1-4; clone size: once; V gene: TRBV18; D gene: .; CDR3 protein: CASSAGSKDEKLFF; CDR3 DNA: TGTGCCAGCTCCGCGGGGTCAAAGGATGAAAAACTGTTTTTT
J gene: TRBJ2-3; clone size: .; V gene: TRBV24-1; D gene: .; CDR3 protein: CATSDATGRGDTDTQYF; CDR3 DNA: TGTGCCACCAGTGACGCTACAGGGAGAGGAGACACAGATACGCAGTATTTT
J gene: TRBJ2-1; clone size: .; V gene: TRBV28; D gene: .; CDR3 protein: CASSLQGQVFNEQFF; CDR3 DNA: TGTGCCAGCAGCTTACAGGGCCAGGTATTCAATGAGCAGTTCTTC
J gene: TRBJ2-4; clone size: .; V gene: TRBV21-1; D gene: .; CDR3 protein: CASSKAPGLAALSAKNIQYF; CDR3 DNA: TGTGCCAGCAGCAAAGCTCCGGGACTAGCGGCACTATCAGCCAAAAACATTCAGTACTTC
J gene: TRBJ1-2; clone size: .; V gene: TRBV19; D gene: .; CDR3 protein: CASSMSWNYGYTF; CDR3 DNA: TGTGCCAGTAGTATGAGCTGGAACTATGGCTACACCTTC
J gene: TRBJ2-2; clone size: .; V gene: TRBV4-1; D gene: .; CDR3 protein: CASSWRQANTGELFF; CDR3 DNA: TGCGCCAGCAGCTGGAGACAGGCGAACACCGGGGAGCTGTTTTTT
J gene: TRBJ1-2; clone size: .; V gene: TRBV29-1; D gene: .; CDR3 protein: CSVGQGTSGYTF; CDR3 DNA: TGCAGCGTGGGGCAAGGGACCTCTGGCTACACCTTC